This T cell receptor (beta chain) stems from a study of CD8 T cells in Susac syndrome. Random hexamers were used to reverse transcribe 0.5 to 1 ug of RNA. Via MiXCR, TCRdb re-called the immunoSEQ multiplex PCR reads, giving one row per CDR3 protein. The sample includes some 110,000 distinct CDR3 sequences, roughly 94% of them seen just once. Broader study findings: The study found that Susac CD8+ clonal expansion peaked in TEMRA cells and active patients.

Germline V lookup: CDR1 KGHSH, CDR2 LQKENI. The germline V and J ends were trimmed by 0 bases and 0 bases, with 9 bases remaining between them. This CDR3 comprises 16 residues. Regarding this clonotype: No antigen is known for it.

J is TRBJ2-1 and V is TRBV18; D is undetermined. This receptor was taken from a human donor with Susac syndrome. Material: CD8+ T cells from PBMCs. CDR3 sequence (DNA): TGTGCCAGCTCACCACCCAACGGAAGCTCCTACAATGAGCAGTTCTTC. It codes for CASSPPNGSSYNEQFF.